A selection of T cell receptor beta chains follows, all from one sample in a study of T cells in Graves' hyperthyroidism and ophthalmopathy. TCRdb re-called the multiplex PCR reads with MiXCR, one entry per CDR3 protein. The sample includes approximately 690,000 distinct CDR3 sequences, less than 25% seen only once; the top ten take under 35%. The material sequenced was blood. Receptors were obtained from a man between 25 and 39 years old with Graves' ophthalmopathy. Both conserved end residues are part of each CDR3. D genes are given only for firm matches. Rows may omit the clone size; those that give it use once, few, many or a size class.

abundance,v_gene,j_gene,d_gene,CDR3nt,CDR3aa
few,TRBV12-5,TRBJ2-3,NA,TGTGCTAGTGGTTTGGGTAGTCCGCCAGATACGCAGTATTTT,CASGLGSPPDTQYF
few,TRBV11-2,TRBJ1-3,NA,TGTGCCAGCAGCCCCACTAACAGGGTCTGGGGTGGAAACACCATATATTTT,CASSPTNRVWGGNTIYF
many,TRBV27,TRBJ2-5,NA,TGTGCCAGCAGTTTTTCGCAGGGACCCCAAGAGACCCAGTACTTC,CASSFSQGPQETQYF
many,TRBV28,TRBJ1-5,NA,TGTGCCAGCAGCCGGGACATCAATCAGCCCCAGCATTTT,CASSRDINQPQHF
NA,TRBV5-4,TRBJ2-3,NA,TGTGCCAGCAGCCCAGGGACATCCCCGCGCACAGATACGCAGTATTTT,CASSPGTSPRTDTQYF
NA,TRBV7-2,TRBJ2-2,TRBD1,TGTGCCAGCAGCTTACGGGGGCAGGGGGCCACCGGGGAGCTGTTTTTT,CASSLRGQGATGELFF
NA,TRBV19,TRBJ2-1,TRBD1,TGTGCCAGTAGTAACCTACCGGGACAGGGGGGGAATGAGCAGTTCTTC,CASSNLPGQGGNEQFF
few,TRBV15,TRBJ2-7,TRBD2,TGTGCCACCAGCCTGACGTCTAGCGGGAACTACGAGCAGTACTTC,CATSLTSSGNYEQYF
few,TRBV6-1,TRBJ2-1,TRBD2,TGTGCCAGCAGTGGCTTAGCGGGAGCAACTGAGCAGTTCTTC,CASSGLAGATEQFF
few,TRBV7-9,TRBJ2-5,NA,TGTGCCAGCAGTTCGAGCCCCCTAGAGACCCAGTACTTC,CASSSSPLETQYF
few,TRBV28,TRBJ2-3,NA,TGTGCCAGCAGCTTCCTAGGATACGACAGCCTTAGCACAGATACGCAGTATTTT,CASSFLGYDSLSTDTQYF
few,TRBV29-1,TRBJ2-1,TRBD2,TGCAGCGTCGACGAGACTAGCGGGAGCTCCTACAATGAGCAGTTCTTC,CSVDETSGSSYNEQFF
few,TRBV5-1,TRBJ2-3,TRBD2,TGCGCCAGCAGCTTGGCAGGGACTAGCGGGATTAGCAGCACAGATACGCAGTATTTT,CASSLAGTSGISSTDTQYF
NA,TRBV28,TRBJ1-2,NA,TGTGCCAGCAGTTTGGGGACAAATTTCAACACCTTC,CASSLGTNFNTF
NA,TRBV5-1,TRBJ1-1,NA,TGCGCCAGCAGCTTGGCCCGGGGGCGTTCCACTGAAGCTTTCTTT,CASSLARGRSTEAFF
many,TRBV28,TRBJ1-5,TRBD1,TGTGCCAGCAGTACCCCCTCCGGGACAGGGTTCAATCAGCCCCAGCATTTT,CASSTPSGTGFNQPQHF
few,TRBV7-6,TRBJ2-7,TRBD2,TGTGCCAGCAGCTTAGCGGGACTAGCGGCTTCCTACGAGCAGTACTTC,CASSLAGLAASYEQYF
few,TRBV3-2,TRBJ2-3,NA,TGTGCCGGCGCCGGGGCAGGGAACACAGATACGCAGTATTTT,CAGAGAGNTDTQYF
NA,TRBV7-2,TRBJ2-4,TRBD2,TGTGCCAGCAGCCCAGGACTAGCGGGAAGTTTCAAAAACATTCAGTACTTC,CASSPGLAGSFKNIQYF
many,TRBV28,TRBJ1-5,NA,TGTGCCAGCTACGGGACGGTATACAGCAATCAGCCCCAGCATTTT,CASYGTVYSNQPQHF
few,TRBV6-2/TRBV6-3,TRBJ2-1,TRBD2,TGTGCCAGCAGTTACGCTGGACTAGCGGGAGATGAGCAGTTCTTC,CASSYAGLAGDEQFF
few,TRBV12-3/TRBV12-4,TRBJ2-7,TRBD2,TGTGCCAGCAGTGCGCCTAGCGGCAACCCTCCCTACGAGCAGTACTTC,CASSAPSGNPPYEQYF
many,TRBV5-1,TRBJ2-3,TRBD2,TGCGCCAGCAGACTAGCGGGAGGGCTTAACACAGATACGCAGTATTTT,CASRLAGGLNTDTQYF
many,TRBV11-2,TRBJ2-7,NA,TGTGCCAGCAGCCCCTGGCTGAGAGGAGGCTCCTACGAGCAGTACTTC,CASSPWLRGGSYEQYF
NA,TRBV28,TRBJ1-2,NA,TGTGCCAGCAGTCCTAGCAGGCCACCCTATGGCTACACCTTC,CASSPSRPPYGYTF
many,TRBV12-3/TRBV12-4,TRBJ2-4,TRBD1,TGTGCCAGCAGCCGCCGGGGACAGGGGGTAGAAGCCAAAAACATTCAGTACTTC,CASSRRGQGVEAKNIQYF
few,TRBV7-9,TRBJ2-5,NA,TGTGCCAGCAGCTTAGCGGCGGGTCCCCAAGAGACCCAGTACTTC,CASSLAAGPQETQYF